Listed here are 11 T cell receptor beta chains from one sample, sequenced in a study of cytomegalovirus exposure and HLA in healthy donors (dated by TCRdb to 2016 to 2017). The library was prepared using the immunoSEQ multiplex PCR assay. A mixture of 60 forward primers for TCR Vbeta segments and 13 reverse primers for TCR Jbeta segments was used in the multiplex PCR. Held by TCRdb, this immuneACCESS table contains in-frame sequences only and omits some clones. Under half of the omission traces to an unresolved V gene where checked; the cause of the rest is unknown. This sample holds 150,000 to 200,000 clones; about 73% were observed only once. Approximately 3% of the sample rests with the top ten. Sequencing used PBMCs. The receptors stem from a woman in her 40s in good health and CMV-seronegative.

This clone was counted only a few times. The chain employs TRBV28 and TRBJ1-2, with 7 positions matching TRBD1. Germline V CDR1 and CDR2: MDHEN, SYDVKM. Trimming took 5 bases from V and 4 from J; bases not matched to a gene: 4. This CDR3 comprises 13 residues. CDR3 DNA: TGTGCCAGCAGTGGGGGACAGACCTATGGCTACACCTTC. Translating it yields CASSGGQTYGYTF.

The chain links TRBV5-5 to TRBJ1-3; 7 bases map to TRBD1. The CDR3 consists of 14 residues. The ends lost 2 bases at V and 5 bases at J; junction bases unmatched: 4. CDR1 is SGHKS and CDR2 is YYEKEE in the germline V gene (reference sequence). CDR3 sequence: CASSFDRERNTIYF. The DNA for the CDR3 is TGTGCCAGCAGCTTTGACAGGGAAAGAAACACCATATATTTT.

This chain connects TRBV14 to TRBJ2-5, with D tentatively TRBD1 (7 bases). Germline assignment: CDR1 SGHDN and CDR2 FVKESK. Trimming pared 2 bases from V and 7 bases from J, leaving 11 bases between. The CDR3 runs 13 residues. The CDR3 DNA is TGTGCCAGCAGCCAATTGGAGGGGGCGACCCAGTACTTC. Translated, it gives CASSQLEGATQYF.

This chain uses TRBV18 with TRBJ2-3; D gene uncertain. Deletions cut 6 bases from V and 6 bases from J, with 10 bases between. The CDR3 extends over 12 amino acids. Germline V gene sequence: CDR1 KGHSH, CDR2 LQKENI. The CDR3 here is CASSSYGDTQYF. The CDR3 DNA reads TGTGCCAGCTCCTCCTACGGGGATACGCAGTATTTT.

Ten or more counts support this clone. This chain connects TRBV6-5 to TRBJ1-2; 7 nucleotides line up with TRBD1. Germline CDR1 reads MNHEY; CDR2 reads SVGAGI. CDR3 length: 16 residues. V shed 0 bases, J shed 3 bases, and the junction held 7 bases outside the gene matches. This CDR3 is CASSYSGRGQHYGYTF. The CDR3 DNA reads TGTGCCAGCAGTTACTCCGGCCGGGGACAGCACTATGGCTACACCTTC.

The CDR3 reads CASSLFSGGHNEQFF. The CDR3 coding sequence is TGTGCCAGCAGCTTGTTCAGCGGGGGGCACAATGAGCAGTTCTTC. The V gene is TRBV5-4, the J gene TRBJ2-1, with 9 nucleotides matching TRBD2. The germline gives CDR1 SGHNT, CDR2 YYREEE (reference sequence). Trimming cost V 1 base and J 5 bases; bases outside gene matches: 4. The CDR3 sequence is 15 residues long.

This clone appeared once. The V and J genes are TRBV6-1 and TRBJ2-5; 7 nucleotides line up with TRBD1. This CDR3 has 15 amino acids. The J segment lost 2 bases and the V segment lost 4 bases, leaving 7 bases of the junction unmatched. Germline assignment: CDR1 MNHNS and CDR2 SASEGT. CDR3 sequence reads: CASSGWDRQQETQYF. CDR3 nucleotide sequence: TGTGCCAGCAGTGGGTGGGACAGACAGCAAGAGACCCAGTACTTC.

This clone was observed a single time. This CDR3 is CASSIAMGQGRGYTF. The CDR3 nucleotides read TGTGCCAGTAGTATAGCCATGGGACAGGGTCGTGGCTACACCTTC. V and J are TRBV19 and TRBJ1-2; 9 nucleotides match TRBD1. The CDR3 covers 15 residues. V shed 1 base, J shed 7 bases, and the junction held 7 bases outside the gene matches. Germline loops: CDR1 LNHDA, CDR2 SQIVND (reference sequence).

This chain connects TRBV28 to TRBJ1-2; D gene unclear. CDR1 is MDHEN and CDR2 is SYDVKM in the germline V gene. The CDR3 extends over 12 amino acids. The ends were cut back, 3 bases at V and 5 bases at J, with 7 bases in the middle. CDR3 DNA sequence: TGTGCCAGCAGTTTGCGGCAGTATGGCTACACCTTC. It translates to CASSLRQYGYTF.

The chain joins TRBV5-1 to TRBJ1-4, with 7 bases lining up with TRBD1. The CDR3 is made up of 15 amino acids. The J segment lost 8 bases and the V segment lost 4 bases, leaving 11 bases of the junction unmatched. In germline, CDR1 is SGHRS, CDR2 YFSETQ. CDR3 sequence: CASSVLQGSREKLFF. CDR3 DNA: TGCGCCAGCAGCGTACTACAGGGGTCGCGGGAAAAACTGTTTTTT.

A note on this clone: Germline and junction disagree at one end, which may indicate a read error. The chain joins TRBV6-6 to TRBJ1-3; tentatively, D is TRBD1 (5 bases). The CDR3 consists of 15 residues. Germline V lookup: CDR1 MNHNY, CDR2 SVGAGI (reference sequence). CDR3 sequence reads: CASRAARDSRNTIYF. CDR3 DNA: TGTGCCAGCAGAGCTGCTCGGGACTCTAGAAACACCATATATTTT.